The 19 T cell receptor beta chains below come from one sample, sequenced in a study of PD-L1 blockade in urothelial cancer. Time point: peripheral blood 6 weeks after treatment start. The data were produced by immunoSEQ multiplex PCR, yet TCRdb's version contains in-frame clones alone and is incomplete. The profile shows tens of thousands of clones, 88% of them singletons. The specimen was PBMCs, collected around atezolizumab (anti-PD-L1) treatment. These receptor sequences come from a man aged 60 to 69 with urothelial cancer.

The rearrangement links TRBV11-3 to TRBJ1-2; D is ambiguous. Germline V CDR1 and CDR2: SGHNT, YENEEA. This CDR3 is built from 12 residues. V lost 8 bases to trimming and J lost 5 bases, with 12 bases between them. The CDR3 DNA follows: TGTGCCAGCGGACTTCAGGAGTATGGCTACACCTTC. This codes for CASGLQEYGYTF.

The chain carries TRBV9 and TRBJ2-1, with 8 bases lining up with TRBD1. The germline CDR1 and CDR2 sequences are SGDLS and YYNGEE. The CDR3 is 15 residues long. Trimming removed 4 bases from V and 1 base from J; junction bases left unmatched: 4. The DNA of the CDR3 is TGTGCCAGCAGCTCCAACAGGGGGTCCTACAATGAGCAGTTCTTC. As protein: CASSSNRGSYNEQFF. The entire variable domain, with the rest obtained from reference TRBV9 and TRBJ2-1, is as follows: DSGVTQTPKHLITATGQRVTLRCSPRSGDLSVYWYQQSLDQGLQFLIQYYNGEERAKGNILERFSAQQFPDLHSELNLSSLELGDSALYFCASSSNRGSYNEQFFGPGTRLTVL.

DNA of the CDR3: TGTGCCAGCTCACCGTCACAGGGTAACACCGGGGAGCTGTTTTTT. Translated: CASSPSQGNTGELFF. The chain uses TRBV18 and TRBJ2-2; D possibly corresponds to TRBD1 (6 bases). In germline, CDR1 is KGHSH, CDR2 LQKENI. V dropped 3 bases and J dropped 2 bases, with 10 bases sitting between them. The CDR3 extends over 15 amino acids.

This clone appeared once. J is TRBJ1-2 and V is TRBV5-4, with D uncertain. The CDR3 is 16 amino acids. Trimming pared 10 bases from V and 7 bases from J, leaving 29 bases between. Germline loops: CDR1 SGHNT, CDR2 YYREEE (reference sequence). CDR3 amino acids: CAYDEIRWESVGGYTF. CDR3 nucleotides: TGTGCCTACGATGAAATAAGGTGGGAGTCGGTTGGTGGCTACACCTTC.

In DNA, the CDR3 is TGTGCCAGCACTAAGAAGAGCTTCTACAATGAGCAGTTCTTC. Residues: CASTKKSFYNEQFF. The gene calls are TRBV27 and TRBJ2-1, with D uncertain. Germline loops: CDR1 MNHEY, CDR2 SMNVEV (reference sequence). The V end lost 7 bases, the J end lost 3 bases, and 13 bases lay between the germline ends. The CDR3 extends over 14 amino acids.

Only a few counts were recorded for this clone. This rearrangement joins TRBV11-2 to TRBJ1-2; TRBD1 agrees at 7 bases. The CDR3 runs to 17 residues. Germline CDR1 SGHAT, CDR2 FQNNGV. V lost 4 bases to trimming and J lost 0 bases; unmatched junction nucleotides: 11. The CDR3 coding sequence is TGTGCCAGCAGCTCCATACAGGACAGGCTAGCTAACTATGGCTACACCTTC. Translated: CASSSIQDRLANYGYTF.

The chain joins TRBV11-2 to TRBJ2-2, with TRBD2 matching over 9 bases. The V gene end was trimmed by 0 bases and the J gene end by 5 bases; junction bases not matched to a gene: 10. The CDR3 is 18 amino acids. Looked up from germline, CDR1 is SGHAT and CDR2 is FQNNGV. CDR3 amino acids: CASSLDLRGGAGTGELFF. The DNA for the CDR3 is TGTGCCAGCAGCTTAGATCTGCGCGGGGGGGCCGGGACCGGGGAGCTGTTTTTT.

The chain's CDR3 is CASSLSTSGGPDTQYF. CDR3 in DNA: TGTGCCAGCAGCCTTTCGACTAGCGGGGGACCAGATACGCAGTATTTT. V gene TRBV7-3 combines with J gene TRBJ2-3; 12 positions match TRBD2. This CDR3 has 16 residues. Germline V lookup: CDR1 SGHTA, CDR2 FQGTGA. Trimming cost V 5 bases and J 4 bases; bases outside gene matches: 7.

The CDR3 spells CASSTRAGGPGDTQYF. The CDR3 DNA is TGCGCCAGCAGCACCCGAGCGGGGGGGCCGGGAGATACGCAGTATTTT. The chain couples TRBV5-1 to TRBJ2-3, with 10 positions matching TRBD2. This CDR3 spans 16 amino acids. V was clipped by 4 bases and J by 5 bases; unmatched bases: 10. Germline V gives CDR1 SGHRS, CDR2 YFSETQ.

In nucleotides, the CDR3 is TGTGCCAGCAGACCGGATCCAGGGGAAGCCGGGGAGCTGTTTTTT. It codes for CASRPDPGEAGELFF. The chain uses TRBV7-9 and TRBJ2-2, with D possibly matching TRBD1 (6 bases). The CDR3 loop spans 15 amino acids. Trimming left V 6 bases short and J 6 bases short, with 17 bases between. CDR1 and CDR2 from the germline V gene are SEHNR and FQNEAQ (reference sequence).

This sequence joins TRBV18 and TRBJ1-1; a weak D match, TRBD1 (5 bases). The germline CDR1 and CDR2 sequences are KGHSH and LQKENI. With 0 bases removed from V and 8 bases from J, the gap between germline ends came to 16 bases. CDR3 size: 15 residues. The CDR3 protein is CASSPPKGGDREAFF. The CDR3 nucleotides are TGTGCCAGCTCACCACCGAAGGGAGGGGATAGAGAAGCTTTCTTT. Looking up the rest from reference TRBV18 and TRBJ1-1 gives the full variable domain: NAGVMQNPRHLVRRRGQEARLRCSPMKGHSHVYWYRQLPEEGLKFMVYLQKENIIDESGMPKERFSAEFPKEGPSILRIQQVVRGDSAAYFCASSPPKGGDREAFFGQGTRLTVV.

The chain has TRBV28 and TRBJ2-7; 13 nucleotides agree with TRBD2. J gave up 1 base and V 7 bases, and 7 bases lay outside the gene matches. Germline V CDR1 and CDR2: MDHEN, SYDVKM. This CDR3 has 16 residues. The CDR3 DNA is TGTGCCAGCACTTCTAGGGGACTAGCGGGATCCTACGAGCAGTACTTC. Its translation: CASTSRGLAGSYEQYF.

This chain links TRBV11-3 with TRBJ1-6; D possibly corresponds to TRBD1 (5 bases). The CDR3 loop spans 17 amino acids. Germline CDR1 is SGHNT and CDR2 is YENEEA. V lost 2 bases and J lost 3, with 14 bases in between. CDR3 region: CASSLPAGRDYNSPLHF. CDR3 in DNA: TGTGCCAGCAGCTTACCCGCCGGCAGGGACTATAATTCACCCCTCCACTTT.

The rearrangement uses TRBV7-2 and TRBJ2-1, with 10 bases identical to TRBD1. J lost 7 bases, V lost 5 bases, and 11 bases had no gene match. Germline V lookup: CDR1 SGHTA, CDR2 FQGNSA. The CDR3 runs 16 residues. For the CDR3, the DNA is TGTGCCAGCAGCCTCACCGGGACAGGGGAGCGAAATGAGCAGTTCTTC. Its translation: CASSLTGTGERNEQFF.

V usage is TRBV6-5 and J usage is TRBJ2-2; D remains ambiguous. Per germline, CDR1 MNHEY and CDR2 SVGAGI. CDR3 length: 13 residues. V lost 4 bases and J 1 base, leaving 4 bases between the germline ends. CDR3 DNA: TGTGCCAGCAGTTCCGTGAACACCGGGGAGCTGTTTTTT. Its translation: CASSSVNTGELFF.

The chain joins TRBV30 to TRBJ2-2; 10 positions match TRBD2. There are 15 residues in the CDR3. The germline gives CDR1 GTSNPN, CDR2 SVGIG (reference sequence). V dropped 3 bases and J dropped 4; count of bases not matched to a gene: 5. The CDR3 region is CAWRGSGGLTGELFF. The CDR3 region has the DNA TGTGCCTGGAGGGGTAGCGGGGGGCTCACCGGGGAGCTGTTTTTT.

The V and J genes are TRBV28 and TRBJ2-3, with a possible D match to TRBD2 (6 bases). Deletions cut 0 bases from V and 5 bases from J, with 18 bases between. Germline CDR1 MDHEN, CDR2 SYDVKM. The CDR3 consists of 17 residues. This chain's CDR3 is CASSLWGAGWSQDTQYF. For the CDR3, the DNA is TGTGCCAGCAGTTTATGGGGAGCGGGTTGGTCTCAAGATACGCAGTATTTT.

The chain joins TRBV7-6 to TRBJ1-2, with D tentatively TRBD1 (5 bases). The CDR3 sequence is 15 residues long. Germline assignment: CDR1 SGHVS and CDR2 FNYEAQ. The germline V and J ends were trimmed by 5 bases and 2 bases, with 15 bases remaining between them. For the CDR3, the DNA is TGTGCCAGCAGCCCAGGGATCGGTTTCAACTATGGCTACACCTTC. It is translated as CASSPGIGFNYGYTF. The entire variable domain, with the rest obtained from reference TRBV7-6 and TRBJ1-2, is as follows: GAGVSQSPRYKVTKRGQDVALRCDPISGHVSLYWYRQALGQGPEFLTYFNYEAQQDKSGLPNDRFSAERPEGSISTLTIQRTEQRDSAMYRCASSPGIGFNYGYTFGSGTRLTVV.

This clone was counted only a few times. This chain uses TRBV9 with TRBJ1-2; possibly TRBD1 for D (6 bases). The ends were cut back, 3 bases at V and 4 bases at J, with 16 bases in the middle. Germline CDR1 SGDLS, CDR2 YYNGEE. This CDR3 has 15 amino acids. The DNA for the CDR3 is TGTGCCAGCAGCGGCGGGGGCGAAGCCCTCTATGGCTACACCTTC. It specifies CASSGGGEALYGYTF.